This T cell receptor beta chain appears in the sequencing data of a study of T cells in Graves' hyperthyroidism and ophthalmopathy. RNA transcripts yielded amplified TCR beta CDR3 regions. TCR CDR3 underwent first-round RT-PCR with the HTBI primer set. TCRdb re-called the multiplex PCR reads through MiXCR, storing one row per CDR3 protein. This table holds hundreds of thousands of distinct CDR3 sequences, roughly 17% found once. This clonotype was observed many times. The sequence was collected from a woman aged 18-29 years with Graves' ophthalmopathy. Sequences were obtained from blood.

In nucleotides, the CDR3 is TGTGCCAGCAGTTTCCCCGACAGCACCTACGAGCAGTACTTC. Translated: CASSFPDSTYEQYF. The J gene is TRBJ2-7, the V gene TRBV28; D possibly corresponds to TRBD1 (5 bases). Trimming left V 3 bases short and J 2 bases short, with 11 bases between. CDR3 size: 14 residues. Germline CDR1 and CDR2: MDHEN and SYDVKM.